Below, 27 T cell receptor beta chains from the same sample are listed, as sequenced in a study of CD8 T cells in ankylosing spondylitis. The study's findings and limits: Within ankylosing spondylitis blood, a TCR beta motif made up of seven or eight highly homologous variants appeared to be characteristic.

TCRdb independently ran MiXCR on the 5' RACE reads; one entry per CDR3 protein. The table lists roughly 220,000 distinct CDR3 sequences, around 18% of them singletons. Their recognized antigens are unknown. The sequencing sample was made of blood, either unsorted or a sorted T cell fraction (not recorded which). The origin of the receptors is a male donor with ankylosing spondylitis.

This clonotype was seen at least ten times. The V gene is TRBV7-8, the J gene TRBJ2-2; no reliable D call. Trimming took 3 bases from V and 4 from J, leaving 6 bases between them. CDR1 is SGHVS, CDR2 FQNEAQ, per germline. This CDR3 spans 13 amino acids. The CDR3 here is CASSFRATGELFF. The DNA of the CDR3 is TGTGCCAGCAGCTTTCGGGCCACCGGGGAGCTGTTTTTT.

Only a few counts were recorded for this clonotype. The chain links TRBV27 to TRBJ2-1; 9 bases agree with TRBD2. Per the germline V gene, CDR1 is MNHEY and CDR2 is SMNVEV (reference sequence). The CDR3 totals 14 residues. Germline trimming cut 0 bases from V and 6 bases from J; bases unmatched to any gene: 0. The CDR3 protein is CASSLSSGSNEQFF. The DNA of the CDR3 is TGTGCCAGCAGTTTATCTAGCGGGAGCAATGAGCAGTTCTTC.

This chain joins TRBV12-3 or TRBV12-4 and TRBJ1-4, with 11 positions matching TRBD1. J gave up 7 bases and V 4 bases, and 5 bases lay outside the gene matches. This CDR3 comprises 15 residues. The CDR3 loop is CASSSGTGGVEKLFF. The CDR3 DNA is TGTGCCAGCAGTTCCGGGACAGGGGGTGTTGAAAAACTGTTTTTT.

V and J are TRBV6-5 and TRBJ2-2; 7 bases match TRBD2. Losses at the gene ends were 2 bases for V and 3 bases for J; bases not matched to a gene: 0. The length of the CDR3 is 14 residues. Germline lookup yields CDR1 MNHEY and CDR2 SVGAGI. The CDR3 sequence: CASSYSGDTGELFF. The CDR3, as DNA: TGTGCCAGCAGTTACAGCGGGGACACCGGGGAGCTGTTTTTT.

The V gene is TRBV4-1, the J gene TRBJ2-6; D is unclear. Trimming removed 0 bases at V and 4 bases at J, with 7 bases between. This CDR3 comprises 15 residues. Germline CDR1 MGHRA, CDR2 YSYEKL. This chain's CDR3 is CASSQEGLGANVLTF. The CDR3 DNA is TGCGCCAGCAGCCAAGAAGGGTTGGGGGCCAACGTCCTGACTTTC.

In this sample, this clonotype turned up a few times. This chain connects TRBV27 to TRBJ2-1, with D perhaps matching TRBD2 (6 bases). The germline CDR1 and CDR2 sequences are MNHEY and SMNVEV (reference sequence). Trimming removed 4 bases at V and 5 bases at J, with 18 bases between. The CDR3 is 16 amino acids. Here the CDR3 DNA reads TGTGCCAGCAGTTACAACCGGGACTCTTTCCACAATGAGCAGTTCTTC. Translation gives CASSYNRDSFHNEQFF.

This clonotype was seen ten or more times. The chain is built from TRBV7-9 and TRBJ2-7; 9 positions agree with TRBD1. The CDR3 contains 13 residues. The J segment lost 5 bases and the V segment lost 5 bases, leaving 4 bases of the junction unmatched. Germline V gene data show CDR1 as SEHNR and CDR2 as FQNEAQ (reference sequence). CDR3 coding DNA: TGTGCCAGCAGCACTCGGACAGGGGACGAGCAGTACTTC. Its protein product is CASSTRTGDEQYF.

This clonotype turned up a few times. This chain uses TRBV15 with TRBJ2-3; 9 positions agree with TRBD1. The CDR3 is 17 residues long. After removal of 2 bases from V and 0 bases from J, the junction contained 6 bases not matched to a gene. CDR1 and CDR2 from the germline V gene are LNHNV and YYDKDF (reference sequence). CDR3 region: CATSRSRDRESTDTQYF. CDR3 sequence (DNA): TGTGCCACCAGCAGATCACGGGACAGGGAAAGCACAGATACGCAGTATTTT.

This clonotype was seen repeatedly, ten times or more. The chain is built from TRBV29-1 and TRBJ1-1, with D possibly TRBD1 on 5 matching bases. The CDR3 is 13 residues long. Trimming took 3 bases from V and 6 from J, leaving 14 bases between them. Germline loops: CDR1 SQVTM, CDR2 ANQGSEA. The CDR3 reads CSVDPQGGAEAFF. The DNA of the CDR3 is TGCAGCGTTGATCCCCAGGGAGGTGCTGAAGCTTTCTTT.

This clonotype was observed a handful of times. The J gene is TRBJ2-7, the V gene TRBV2; 12 positions agree with TRBD2. Trimming removed 1 base from V and 3 bases from J; junction bases left unmatched: 4. The CDR3 loop spans 16 amino acids. Germline V gives CDR1 SNHLY, CDR2 FYNNEI. The CDR3 loop reads CASSEEVTSGSYEQYF. In nucleotides, the CDR3 is TGTGCCAGCAGTGAAGAAGTGACTAGCGGGAGCTACGAGCAGTACTTC.

The CDR3 loop is CASSQDKAGAYEQYF. CDR3 DNA: TGCGCCAGCAGCCAAGATAAAGCGGGGGCCTACGAGCAGTACTTC. The rearrangement joins TRBV4-1 to TRBJ2-7; 8 bases match TRBD2. The V segment lost 0 bases and the J segment 2 bases; nucleotides outside the gene matches: 3. There are 15 residues in the CDR3. Germline CDR1 and CDR2: MGHRA and YSYEKL.

This clonotype was detected many times. The J gene is TRBJ2-3, the V gene TRBV4-2, with 8 bases fitting TRBD2. CDR1 and CDR2 from the germline V gene are LGHNA and YNFKEQ. CDR3 size: 15 residues. The V gene end was trimmed by 3 bases and the J gene end by 2 bases; junction bases not matched to a gene: 4. The CDR3 protein is CASSQGSGDTDTQYF. CDR3 DNA: TGTGCCAGCAGCCAGGGTAGCGGGGACACAGATACGCAGTATTTT.

The chain joins TRBV28 to TRBJ1-4; D call uncertain. Germline V lookup: CDR1 MDHEN, CDR2 SYDVKM. The ends were cut back, 2 bases at V and 4 bases at J, with 5 bases in the middle. This CDR3 comprises 13 residues. The CDR3 is CASSLQVNEKLFF. In DNA form, the CDR3 reads TGTGCCAGCAGTTTACAGGTTAATGAAAAACTGTTTTTT.

This sequence joins TRBV11-2 and TRBJ1-1, with D possibly TRBD1 on 6 matching bases. The V gene's germline CDR1 is SGHAT and CDR2 FQNNGV. The CDR3 covers 14 residues. V was clipped by 3 bases and J by 9 bases, with 17 bases between them. The CDR3 DNA follows: TGTGCCAGCAGCTTTACGGGACACCAGTATAAAGCTTTCTTT. Translated, it gives CASSFTGHQYKAFF. Variable domain in full (rest from reference TRBV11-2 and TRBJ1-1): EAGVAQSPRYKIIEKRQSVAFWCNPISGHATLYWYQQILGQGPKLLIQFQNNGVVDDSQLPKDRFSAERLKGVDSTLKIQPAKLEDSAVYLCASSFTGHQYKAFFGQGTRLTVV.

This clonotype appeared many times. V and J are TRBV12-3 or TRBV12-4 and TRBJ1-5, with D unresolved. V lost 3 bases and J lost 1, with 10 bases in between. This CDR3 has 15 residues. The CDR3 here is CASSFWQESNQPQHF. CDR3 sequence (DNA): TGTGCCAGCAGTTTCTGGCAGGAGAGCAATCAGCCCCAGCATTTT.

The chain carries TRBV11-2 and TRBJ2-3, with TRBD2 identical over 8 bases. The CDR3 covers 17 residues. Germline-derived CDR1 and CDR2 are SGHAT and FQNNGV. The V and J ends lost 4 bases and 2 bases, in that order; junction bases with no gene match: 11. CDR3: CASSSSPGSGVTDTQYF. The CDR3 region has the DNA TGTGCCAGCAGCTCGTCCCCTGGTAGCGGGGTCACAGATACGCAGTATTTT.

This clonotype was counted only a few times. J is TRBJ1-2 and V is TRBV4-3; no reliable D call. The CDR3 totals 15 residues. V lost 0 bases and J lost 4, with 12 bases in between. Germline V lookup: CDR1 LGHNA, CDR2 YSLEER. The DNA of the CDR3 is TGCGCCAGCAGCCAAGATTTTGTTGGGAGCTATGGCTACACCTTC. Translation: CASSQDFVGSYGYTF.

The chain carries TRBV12-3 or TRBV12-4 and TRBJ2-3; D remains ambiguous. The CDR3 is 13 residues long. The V and J ends lost 1 base and 13 bases respectively, with 15 bases between them. CDR3 residues: CASSLGNRLLEYF. DNA for the CDR3: TGTGCCAGCAGTTTAGGAAATCGGTTACTGGAGTATTTT.

The CDR3 region has the DNA TGCGCCAGCGTCCCCCAGGGGGGGAACACTGAAGCTTTCTTT. Residues: CASVPQGGNTEAFF. This chain connects TRBV5-1 to TRBJ1-1; 7 bases map to TRBD1. V was clipped by 7 bases and J by 1 base; unmatched bases: 7. Looked up from germline, CDR1 is SGHRS and CDR2 is YFSETQ. The CDR3 is made up of 14 amino acids.

This clonotype was detected only a few times. This sequence joins TRBV7-9 and TRBJ2-1; TRBD2 matches 11 bases. With 5 bases clipped from V and 9 bases from J, the junction kept 9 bases outside the gene matches. Germline CDR1 and CDR2: SEHNR and FQNEAQ (reference sequence). The CDR3 is 15 residues long. The CDR3 nucleotides are TGTGCCAGCAGCCTGGCTAGCGGGGGGTCGGGTGAGCAGTTCTTC. This translates into CASSLASGGSGEQFF.

This clonotype was detected only a few times. The genes are TRBV3-1 and TRBJ2-1, with D hard to call. CDR1 is LGHDT and CDR2 is YNNKEL in the germline V gene (reference sequence). The CDR3 contains 15 residues. Trimming cost V 4 bases and J 2 bases, with 12 bases left between them. CDR3 loop: CASSLSVGTYNEQFF. Written as DNA, the CDR3 is TGTGCCAGCAGCCTTTCGGTAGGGACCTACAATGAGCAGTTCTTC.

This clonotype was observed many times. The chain has TRBV28 and TRBJ2-2; tentatively, D is TRBD2 (5 bases). Trimming removed 2 bases at V and 4 bases at J, with 11 bases between. The CDR3 consists of 15 residues. Looked up from germline, CDR1 is MDHEN and CDR2 is SYDVKM. The CDR3 nucleotides read TGTGCCAGCAGTTTACAAGCGGACCCCACCGGGGAGCTGTTTTTT. This encodes CASSLQADPTGELFF.

The chain joins TRBV28 to TRBJ2-7, with a tentative D call TRBD1 (6 bases). The V end lost 7 bases, the J end lost 1 base, and 14 bases lay between the germline ends. The V gene's germline CDR1 is MDHEN and CDR2 SYDVKM. This CDR3 has 14 amino acids. The CDR3 loop reads CASTIGTNSYEQYF. CDR3 DNA: TGTGCCAGCACCATTGGGACAAATTCCTACGAGCAGTACTTC.

The V gene is TRBV7-6, the J gene TRBJ1-1; D may be TRBD1 (5 bases). The ends were cut back, 5 bases at V and 7 bases at J, with 8 bases in the middle. This CDR3 is built from 11 residues. Germline-derived CDR1 and CDR2 are SGHVS and FNYEAQ. DNA of the CDR3: TGTGCCAGCAGCACAGGACTTGAAGCTTTCTTT. Translating it yields CASSTGLEAFF. The variable domain in full, with the rest retrieved from reference TRBV7-6 and TRBJ1-1, is GAGVSQSPRYKVTKRGQDVALRCDPISGHVSLYWYRQALGQGPEFLTYFNYEAQQDKSGLPNDRFSAERPEGSISTLTIQRTEQRDSAMYRCASSTGLEAFFGQGTRLTVV.

This clonotype was observed a handful of times. The V call is TRBV28, the J call TRBJ2-4; 9 bases match TRBD1. CDR1 and CDR2 from the germline V gene are MDHEN and SYDVKM. The V segment lost 7 bases and the J segment 7 bases; nucleotides outside the gene matches: 8. CDR3 length equals 14 residues. The CDR3, as DNA: TGTGCCAGCACCGAGACAGGGGGTGCGAACATTCAGTACTTC. It encodes CASTETGGANIQYF.

This clonotype was counted a few times. CDR3 region: CSAPALQGPLYEQYF. CDR3 DNA sequence: TGCAGTGCTCCCGCCTTACAGGGCCCTCTCTACGAGCAGTACTTC. The V call is TRBV20-1, the J call TRBJ2-7; D may be TRBD1 (6 bases). The germline CDR1 and CDR2 sequences are DFQATT and SNEGSKA (reference sequence). This CDR3 comprises 15 residues. V was shortened by 5 bases and J by 3 bases, with 20 bases between the two germline ends.

The rearrangement joins TRBV5-1 to TRBJ1-1, with TRBD1 matching over 7 bases. CDR1 SGHRS and CDR2 YFSETQ come from the germline V gene. The CDR3 runs 19 residues. V trimming: 0 bases; J trimming: 2 bases; junction bases outside the gene matches: 16. The DNA of the CDR3 is TGCGCCAGCAGCTTGGGATCACATGGCTGGGACAGCGAAAACACTGAAGCTTTCTTT. It specifies CASSLGSHGWDSENTEAFF.